Listed here are 9 T cell receptor beta chains from one sample, sequenced in a study of blood T cell repertoires in COVID-19. TCRdb keeps only in-frame clones here, not all; method: immunoSEQ multiplex PCR. This table holds some 510,000 clones, approximately 90% found once. The material sequenced was PBMCs or T cells enriched from blood (not recorded which). These receptors all come from a woman in her 40s who had recovered from COVID-19.

The chain combines TRBV18 with TRBJ1-3, with D maybe TRBD1 (6 bases). Per the germline V gene, CDR1 is KGHSH and CDR2 is LQKENI. CDR3 length: 18 residues. V was pared by 3 bases and J by 2 bases, with 20 bases between. As DNA, the CDR3 is TGTGCCAGCTCACCGCAATACGCAGGGGAATCTCCTGGAAACACCATATATTTT. Translating gives CASSPQYAGESPGNTIYF.

The chain joins TRBV10-1 to TRBJ2-7; perhaps TRBD1 as D (6 bases). Per germline, CDR1 WNHNN and CDR2 SYGVQD (reference sequence). The germline V and J ends were trimmed by 6 bases and 0 bases, with 12 bases remaining between them. The CDR3 is 14 residues long. The CDR3 DNA reads TGCGCCAGCAGCGCTGACAGGTACTCCTACGAGCAGTACTTC. This translates into CASSADRYSYEQYF.

J is TRBJ1-1 and V is TRBV19, with D possibly matching TRBD1 (5 bases). The CDR3 consists of 14 residues. V was cut by 10 bases and J by 5 bases, with 20 bases left in between. Looked up from germline, CDR1 is LNHDA and CDR2 is SQIVND (reference sequence). The CDR3 sequence: CATTPQPRTTEAFF. The CDR3 DNA reads TGTGCCACCACCCCGCAGCCACGGACAACTGAAGCTTTCTTT.

The chain employs TRBV7-2 and TRBJ1-4; D might be TRBD1 (6 bases). Germline V CDR1 and CDR2: SGHTA, FQGNSA. Trimming removed 6 bases from V and 3 bases from J, with 20 bases in between. This CDR3 spans 17 amino acids. The CDR3 is CASSSPRQETSNEKLFF. The CDR3 DNA is TGTGCCAGCAGTTCCCCAAGACAGGAAACTTCTAATGAAAAACTGTTTTTT.

This clone occurred once. This chain links TRBV7-2 with TRBJ1-1, with TRBD1 as a possible D gene (5 bases). The germline V gene encodes CDR1 SGHTA and CDR2 FQGNSA. This CDR3 spans 14 amino acids. The V end lost 5 bases, the J end lost 3 bases, and 13 bases lay between the germline ends. CDR3 loop: CASSRREGHTEAFF. The CDR3 DNA follows: TGTGCCAGCAGCCGCCGGGAGGGGCACACTGAAGCTTTCTTT.

V and J are TRBV19 and TRBJ1-1; D perhaps matches TRBD1 (5 bases). Germline CDR1 and CDR2: LNHDA and SQIVND (reference sequence). The V end was cut by 6 bases, the J end by 12 bases, with 14 bases between. This CDR3 has 11 residues. This CDR3 reads CASRTRDSSFF. The CDR3 bases are TGTGCCAGTAGGACAAGGGACTCGTCTTTCTTT.

J is TRBJ2-5 and V is TRBV4-2, with 11 bases aligning to TRBD2. CDR3 length: 16 residues. V lost 4 bases and J lost 2; bases outside the gene matches: 6. The germline CDR1 and CDR2 sequences are LGHNA and YNFKEQ. The CDR3 loop reads CASSRRGLAAQETQYF. CDR3 DNA sequence: TGTGCCAGCAGCCGCCGGGGACTAGCGGCTCAAGAGACCCAGTACTTC.

The chain employs TRBV5-4 and TRBJ2-2; D is perhaps TRBD2 (5 bases). Germline V gives CDR1 SGHNT, CDR2 YYREEE (reference sequence). Trimming shortened V by 7 bases and J by 1 base, and 14 bases separated the two germline ends. The CDR3 consists of 15 residues. CDR3 amino acids: CASRRGNQNTGELFF. CDR3 DNA sequence: TGTGCCAGCCGACGGGGTAACCAGAACACCGGGGAGCTGTTTTTT.

The genes are TRBV9 and TRBJ2-1, with D tentatively TRBD1 (7 bases). The CDR3 has 15 amino acids. With 0 bases removed from V and 4 bases from J, the gap between germline ends came to 11 bases. From germline, CDR1 is SGDLS and CDR2 YYNGEE. The CDR3 spells CASSVVEGQYNEQFF. As DNA, the CDR3 is TGTGCCAGCAGCGTAGTGGAGGGACAGTACAATGAGCAGTTCTTC. The full variable domain, completed using reference TRBV9 and TRBJ2-1, is DSGVTQTPKHLITATGQRVTLRCSPRSGDLSVYWYQQSLDQGLQFLIQYYNGEERAKGNILERFSAQQFPDLHSELNLSSLELGDSALYFCASSVVEGQYNEQFFGPGTRLTVL.